The clone carrying this T cell receptor (beta chain) came up once. This sample was taken from a study of blood T cell repertoires in COVID-19. On the study more broadly: Researchers got acute and convalescent COVID-19 samples from the United States, Italy and Spain. T cells, B-cell-depleted T cells, or PBMCs supplied cDNA or gDNA.

V was cut by 3 bases and J by 9 bases, with 15 bases left in between. CDR1 and CDR2 (germline): SNHLY, FYNNEI. The CDR3 covers 14 residues. Study processing details: Estimation of nucleated cell counts was performed using reference gene primer amplification. Libraries were prepared by immunoSEQ multiplex PCR; TCRdb keeps only in-frame clonotypes and omits some of them. V, J and clone size were drawn from that table, and D and trimming were deduced from the DNA. The table has fewer than 300,000 clones, approximately 81% seen once. The chain has TRBV2 and TRBJ2-1; possibly TRBD2 for D (6 bases). Sequencing was performed on peripheral blood. This sequence originates from a woman aged 18-29 years with acute or convalescent COVID-19. CDR3 nucleotide sequence: TGTGCCAGCAGTGAGGAGGGAACGAAGGTTGAGCAGTTCTTC. It specifies CASSEEGTKVEQFF.